This entry lists 31 T cell receptor beta chains sequenced from one sample in a study of T cell responses to AZD1222 COVID-19 vaccine (dated by TCRdb to the early 2020s). The protocol used for the library was the immunoSEQ multiplex PCR assay. This is the immuneACCESS table as TCRdb keeps it, with only in-frame sequences that have V and J called. A part of the clones is gone; compared with another copy, unresolved V genes explain less than half, and the rest is unexplained. The table for this sample lists about 120,000 clones; 85% to 90% of them were counted only once. About a fifth of the sample is in the top ten clones. Explained via the paper, the time point label denotes: baseline before first vaccination. The material sequenced was peripheral blood, taken on day 0 of AZD1222 vaccination. All receptors come from an adult in good health.

The rearrangement links TRBV5-1 to TRBJ1-1, with 11 bases identical to TRBD1. The germline gives CDR1 SGHRS, CDR2 YFSETQ. The CDR3 covers 15 residues. With 0 bases clipped from V and 4 bases from J, the junction kept 2 bases outside the gene matches. CDR3 coding DNA: TGCGCCAGCAGCTTGGTGGGACAGGGGGGCACTGAAGCTTTCTTT. Translating it yields CASSLVGQGGTEAFF.

The chain joins TRBV11-2 to TRBJ2-3, with unresolved D. Germline V gene sequence: CDR1 SGHAT, CDR2 FQNNGV. This CDR3 is built from 13 residues. Trimming removed 4 bases from V and 3 bases from J, with 8 bases in between. CDR3 sequence (DNA): TGTGCCAGCAGCTCGTTGGTGACAGATACGCAGTATTTT. Residues: CASSSLVTDTQYF.

The rearrangement joins TRBV2 to TRBJ2-7; D gene uncertain. From germline, CDR1 is SNHLY and CDR2 FYNNEI. This CDR3 is 15 amino acids long. Trimming cost V 7 bases and J 7 bases, with 23 bases left between them. CDR3 sequence reads: CASNPVRSASWEQYF. The CDR3 nucleotides read TGTGCCAGCAACCCCGTTAGGTCTGCCTCGTGGGAGCAGTACTTC.

This clone was recorded once. The CDR3 coding sequence is TGTGCCAGCAGTTTCCTAGCGGGGGGCCCTCCTGAGCAGTTCTTC. This codes for CASSFLAGGPPEQFF. The chain recombines TRBV28 with TRBJ2-1, with TRBD2 matching 11 bases. The CDR3 is 15 residues long. V lost 3 bases to trimming and J lost 9 bases; unmatched junction nucleotides: 7. Germline loops: CDR1 MDHEN, CDR2 SYDVKM.

The chain links TRBV5-1 to TRBJ1-2, with 7 nucleotides matching TRBD1. The CDR3 totals 13 residues. Trimming cost V 7 bases and J 6 bases; bases outside gene matches: 9. The germline CDR1 and CDR2 sequences are SGHRS and YFSETQ. Here the CDR3 reads CASHNPTGHGYTF. DNA for the CDR3: TGCGCCAGCCACAACCCGACAGGGCATGGCTACACCTTC.

The chain links TRBV19 to TRBJ1-5; no firm D call. This CDR3 is built from 13 residues. Per the germline V gene, CDR1 is LNHDA and CDR2 is SQIVND (reference sequence). Trimming left V 0 bases short and J 4 bases short, with 4 bases between. The chain's CDR3 is CASSIDPNQPQHF. The CDR3 coding sequence is TGTGCCAGTAGTATAGACCCAAATCAGCCCCAGCATTTT.

This clone came up once. This rearrangement joins TRBV6-5 to TRBJ1-3; D may be TRBD1 (6 bases). Trimming stripped 8 bases from V and 0 bases from J, with 11 bases between. This CDR3 contains 14 residues. Germline CDR1 reads MNHEY; CDR2 reads SVGAGI. The CDR3, as DNA: TGTGCCAGCTTGGGGGGGCCCTCTGGAAACACCATATATTTT. Its protein is CASLGGPSGNTIYF.

V and J are TRBV6-2 or TRBV6-3 and TRBJ2-2; D is possibly TRBD2 (6 bases). CDR1 and CDR2 from the germline V gene are MNHEY and SVGEGT. This CDR3 has 13 residues. V was shortened by 4 bases and J by 5 bases, with 8 bases between the two germline ends. This CDR3 reads CASSWRVTGELFF. DNA for the CDR3: TGTGCCAGCAGTTGGAGGGTTACCGGGGAGCTGTTTTTT.

The chain carries TRBV10-3 and TRBJ1-1; perhaps TRBD1 as D (5 bases). Between the trimmed V and J ends, which lost 5 bases and 5 bases, there was a span of 18 bases. This CDR3 comprises 15 residues. Germline assignment: CDR1 ENHRY and CDR2 SYGVKD. The CDR3 nucleotides are TGTGCCATCAGTACCGCGACAGACTTAAGTACTGAAGCTTTCTTT. As protein: CAISTATDLSTEAFF.

The gene calls are TRBV7-9 and TRBJ1-3; 7 nucleotides agree with TRBD1. The CDR3 length is 16 residues. Germline assignment: CDR1 SEHNR and CDR2 FQNEAQ (reference sequence). The ends lost 5 bases at V and 0 bases at J; junction bases unmatched: 7. CDR3 protein: CASSRGQFRSGNTIYF. In DNA form, the CDR3 reads TGTGCCAGCAGCAGGGGACAGTTTCGCTCTGGAAACACCATATATTTT.

The V call is TRBV5-6, the J call TRBJ1-5, with no clear D. The V gene's germline CDR1 is SGHDT and CDR2 YYEEEE. The CDR3 runs to 17 residues. Deletions cut 0 bases from V and 1 base from J, with 14 bases between. CDR3 coding DNA: TGTGCCAGCAGCTTGGGGGCGGAGGACCCCAGCAATCAGCCCCAGCATTTT. Its protein is CASSLGAEDPSNQPQHF.

This chain connects TRBV9 to TRBJ2-7; 7 bases are a match to TRBD1. This CDR3 is 15 amino acids long. Germline trimming cut 0 bases from V and 2 bases from J; bases unmatched to any gene: 5. Germline V CDR1 and CDR2: SGDLS, YYNGEE. The CDR3 DNA reads as TGTGCCAGCAGCGTAGGACAGGGACCACCCTACGAGCAGTACTTC. Translating it yields CASSVGQGPPYEQYF.

This sequence joins TRBV6-5 and TRBJ2-7; 7 bases are a match to TRBD1. This CDR3 is built from 14 residues. The V gene's germline CDR1 is MNHEY and CDR2 SVGAGI. Germline trimming cut 8 bases from V and 0 bases from J; bases unmatched to any gene: 7. The CDR3 region is CASADRALSYEQYF. As DNA, the CDR3 is TGTGCCAGCGCCGACAGGGCCCTCTCCTACGAGCAGTACTTC.

The chain has TRBV6-1 and TRBJ1-2, with D possibly TRBD1 on 6 matching bases. The CDR3 runs 14 residues. V gave up 3 bases and J gave up 2 bases, with 10 bases separating them. Germline V gene lookup returns CDR1 MNHNS and CDR2 SASEGT. The CDR3 reads CASSEGGGNYGYTF. CDR3 coding DNA: TGTGCCAGCAGTGAGGGAGGGGGGAACTATGGCTACACCTTC.

In nucleotides, the CDR3 is TGTGCCAGCAGTTTCCGGGACTCGATCCACGAGCAGTACTTC. It specifies CASSFRDSIHEQYF. The chain combines TRBV27 with TRBJ2-7; TRBD2 might be the D (6 bases). This CDR3 contains 14 residues. The V end was cut by 3 bases, the J end by 5 bases, with 14 bases between. Germline V gene sequence: CDR1 MNHEY, CDR2 SMNVEV (reference sequence).

The chain's CDR3 is CASSRGGNTEAFF. The CDR3 DNA reads TGTGCCAGCAGCAGAGGAGGGAACACTGAAGCTTTCTTT. The V gene is TRBV6-5, the J gene TRBJ1-1; D remains unclear. Germline values: CDR1 MNHEY, CDR2 SVGAGI. CDR3 length: 13 amino acids. V was clipped by 6 bases and J by 1 base, with 9 bases between them.

The chain employs TRBV4-1 and TRBJ1-5, with D unclear. Germline CDR1 reads MGHRA; CDR2 reads YSYEKL. This CDR3 is built from 16 residues. Trimming took off 1 base at V and 3 bases at J, with 13 bases between the two ends. This CDR3 reads CASSQGTSLLNQPQHF. The CDR3, as DNA: TGCGCCAGCAGCCAAGGCACCAGCCTACTCAATCAGCCCCAGCATTTT.

The V and J genes are TRBV11-2 and TRBJ1-4; tentatively, D is TRBD1 (6 bases). The CDR3 loop spans 14 amino acids. The germline gives CDR1 SGHAT, CDR2 FQNNGV. The V end was cut by 0 bases, the J end by 8 bases, with 10 bases between. The CDR3, as DNA: TGTGCCAGCAGCTTAGACAGGGGAGAAGAAAAACTGTTTTTT. Protein sequence: CASSLDRGEEKLFF.

V usage is TRBV23-1 and J usage is TRBJ1-2; D is ambiguous. TRBV23-1 is noted as an ORF with a role that remains uncertain. The CDR3 sequence is 13 residues long. Trimming cost V 4 bases and J 5 bases, with 11 bases left between them. Here the CDR3 DNA reads TGCGCCAGCAGTCCCCAACAGAAATATGGCTACACCTTC. Protein product: CASSPQQKYGYTF.

This rearrangement joins TRBV11-2 to TRBJ2-3; TRBD1 is a possible D gene (6 bases). Per the germline V gene, CDR1 is SGHAT and CDR2 is FQNNGV. This CDR3 comprises 16 residues. V dropped 5 bases and J dropped 0 bases, with 15 bases sitting between them. The CDR3 region has the DNA TGTGCCAGCAGCCCAGTGGGGGCTCGGAGCACAGATACGCAGTATTTT. It translates to CASSPVGARSTDTQYF.

The rearrangement links TRBV9 to TRBJ1-3; no definite D call. Trimming took 2 bases from V and 0 from J, leaving 6 bases between them. The CDR3 runs to 14 residues. Germline assignment: CDR1 SGDLS and CDR2 YYNGEE. The DNA of the CDR3 is TGTGCCAGCAGCGTTCTGGACTCTGGAAACACCATATATTTT. Protein: CASSVLDSGNTIYF.

This clone was seen only once. The chain couples TRBV7-3 to TRBJ1-1; 7 bases are shared with TRBD1. This CDR3 region has 14 residues. Germline CDR1 and CDR2: SGHTA and FQGTGA. V lost 5 bases and J lost 4; bases outside the gene matches: 7. CDR3 DNA sequence: TGTGCCAGCAGCGTAAAGGGGGCTGGCACTGAAGCTTTCTTT. This codes for CASSVKGAGTEAFF.

The chain joins TRBV7-6 to TRBJ2-7; D remains ambiguous. This CDR3 comprises 12 residues. Per the germline V gene, CDR1 is SGHVS and CDR2 is FNYEAQ. The V and J ends lost 1 base and 6 bases respectively, with 7 bases between them. The CDR3 DNA reads as TGTGCCAGCAGCTTAGGTCTGGGCGAGCAGTACTTC. As protein: CASSLGLGEQYF.

About this clone itself: One end of the junction does not line up with germline, which may come from a read error. The V and J genes are TRBV7-2 and TRBJ2-2, with D maybe TRBD1 (6 bases). This CDR3 comprises 15 residues. The germline V gene encodes CDR1 SGHTA and CDR2 FQGNSA. The CDR3 DNA sequence: TGTGCCAGCAGTTTAGGGGGTAGTAACACCGGGGAGCTGTTTTTT. Amino acids: CASSLGGSNTGELFF.

The chain carries TRBV3-1 (or the pseudogene TRBV3-2) and TRBJ2-7, with D perhaps TRBD1 (7 bases). CDR1 LGHDT and CDR2 YNNKEL come from the germline V gene (reference sequence). V dropped 4 bases and J dropped 2 bases, with 15 bases sitting between them. The CDR3 spans 15 residues. The CDR3 loop reads CASSPLQGGTYEQYF. DNA of the CDR3: TGTGCCAGCAGCCCACTCCAGGGGGGCACCTACGAGCAGTACTTC.

V is TRBV28 and J is TRBJ1-1; D remains unclear. V lost 3 bases and J 6 bases, leaving 8 bases between the germline ends. Germline V gives CDR1 MDHEN, CDR2 SYDVKM. The CDR3 spans 12 residues. The CDR3 sequence: CASSFFGAEAFF. Written as DNA, the CDR3 is TGTGCCAGCAGTTTTTTCGGCGCTGAAGCTTTCTTT. The full variable domain, in which reference TRBV28 and TRBJ1-1 provide the parts outside the CDR3, is DVKVTQSSRYLVKRTGEKVFLECVQDMDHENMFWYRQDPGLGLRLIYFSYDVKMKEKGDIPEGYSVSREKKERFSLILESASTNQTSMYLCASSFFGAEAFFGQGTRLTVV.

The V and J genes are TRBV7-2 and TRBJ1-2; TRBD1 might be the D (5 bases). The CDR3 runs 13 residues. Between the trimmed V and J ends, which lost 5 bases and 3 bases, there was a span of 10 bases. Germline V gives CDR1 SGHTA, CDR2 FQGNSA. The CDR3 spells CASSQQVDYGYTF. CDR3 nucleotide sequence: TGTGCCAGCAGCCAACAGGTTGACTATGGCTACACCTTC. Full variable domain (outside the CDR3, taken from reference TRBV7-2 and TRBJ1-2): GAGVSQSPSNKVTEKGKDVELRCDPISGHTALYWYRQSLGQGLEFLIYFQGNSAPDKSGLPSDRFSAERTGGSVSTLTIQRTQQEDSAVYLCASSQQVDYGYTFGSGTRLTVV.

This clone has more than one count but fewer than ten. This CDR3 reads CATSSLQGNEQYF. DNA of the CDR3: TGTGCCACCAGCAGCTTACAGGGAAACGAGCAGTACTTC. The chain links TRBV15 to TRBJ2-7; D may be TRBD1 (6 bases). The V end was cut by 3 bases, the J end by 5 bases, with 11 bases between. Germline V gives CDR1 LNHNV, CDR2 YYDKDF (reference sequence). The CDR3 totals 13 residues.

V usage is TRBV28 and J usage is TRBJ1-4; TRBD1 might be the D (5 bases). Germline V gene data show CDR1 as MDHEN and CDR2 as SYDVKM. V lost 3 bases to trimming and J lost 8 bases, with 19 bases between them. The CDR3 sequence is 16 residues long. CDR3 coding DNA: TGTGCCAGCAGTTTCCCGCCCGGGGACCTCGGGGAAAAACTGTTTTTT. Protein product: CASSFPPGDLGEKLFF. Variable domain in full (rest from reference TRBV28 and TRBJ1-4): DVKVTQSSRYLVKRTGEKVFLECVQDMDHENMFWYRQDPGLGLRLIYFSYDVKMKEKGDIPEGYSVSREKKERFSLILESASTNQTSMYLCASSFPPGDLGEKLFFGSGTQLSVL.

In its sample, this clone was seen once. CDR3 sequence: CTSSQLAGASVGQETQYF. The CDR3 nucleotides are TGCACCAGCAGCCAACTAGCGGGGGCCTCGGTGGGGCAAGAGACCCAGTACTTC. This rearrangement joins TRBV1 to TRBJ2-5; the D segment call TRBD2 is taken from the table without a DNA check. TRBV1 is a pseudogene segment. This CDR3 spans 18 amino acids.

The chain couples TRBV15 to TRBJ2-7, with D unresolved. Deletions cut 3 bases from V and 2 bases from J, with 8 bases between. CDR1 and CDR2 (germline): LNHNV, YYDKDF (reference sequence). CDR3 size: 13 residues. CDR3 region: CATSRGITYEQYF. In DNA, the CDR3 is TGTGCCACCAGCAGGGGGATTACCTACGAGCAGTACTTC.